This TCR beta chain came from a study of shared clonotypes between healthy human individuals. Germline values: CDR1 MGHRA, CDR2 YSYEKL. This CDR3 comprises 16 residues. J lost 4 bases, V lost 1 base, and 6 bases had no gene match. As concerns this clone: No antigen is known for it.

General study findings and limits: Genetic and exposure-history diversity was limited by the small donor number. Sequencing depth was expected to influence donor clonotype sharing.

Selected positively for CCR7 and CD45RO-negative, naive CD8 cells excluded terminally differentiated effector memory CD45RA+ cells. Profiled with immunoSEQ multiplex PCR; TCRdb holds only in-frame clones, not every one. This table holds about 2,100,000 clones, about 93% found once. V is TRBV4-1 and J is TRBJ2-2; TRBD1 aligns across 7 bases. The clonotype comes from a man aged 18 to 30 in good health. Some clones in this sample may be carry-over from other donors' samples. The sequenced material came from naive CD8+ T cells from PBMCs. CDR3 residues: CASSQAEQGPTGELFF. For the CDR3, the DNA is TGCGCCAGCAGCCAAGCGGAACAGGGGCCCACCGGGGAGCTGTTTTTT.